These T cell receptor beta chains were read from a single sample in a study of blood T cells in healthy people across ages. TCRdb recomputed calls from the 5' RACE reads with MiXCR, one row per CDR3 protein. This sample yields 540,000 or so distinct CDR3 sequences, of which approximately 25% are seen a single time; around 10% belongs to the top ten. This sample was shared with a second study, whose subject was T cells of mothers and their children.

Sequencing was carried out using blood. The receptors were sampled from a boy younger than 18 in good health. Each CDR3 is given with its conserved first and last residue. D genes are given only for firm matches. The listing skips clone size in some rows; elsewhere it reads once, few, many or a size class.

size,V,D,length,J,DNA,CDR3
few,TRBV7-2,.,15,TRBJ2-5,TGTGCCAGCAGCTTGGGGGGACTTGAGGGGGAGACCCAGTACTTC,CASSLGGLEGETQYF
few,TRBV4-3,TRBD2,15,TRBJ2-3,TGCGCCAGCAGCCAAGTTCTAGCGGGGGCAGATACGCAGTATTTT,CASSQVLAGADTQYF
.,TRBV4-3,.,15,TRBJ2-1,TGCGCCAGCAGCCAAGATTCCGACTCCTACAATGAGCAGTTCTTC,CASSQDSDSYNEQFF
.,TRBV27,TRBD1,15,TRBJ2-1,TGTGCCAGCAGTTTGGGGACAGGGGTATGGCGGGTGGAATTCTTC,CASSLGTGVWRVEFF
.,TRBV29-1,TRBD2,12,TRBJ2-7,TGCAGCGCCCTAGCGGGGCAGTACGAGCAGTACTTC,CSALAGQYEQYF
few,TRBV14,.,13,TRBJ2-7,TGTGCCAGCAGCCAAGCGGGGCAGCTGGGGCAGTACTTC,CASSQAGQLGQYF
.,TRBV4-3,.,16,TRBJ1-4,TGCGCCAGCAGCCAAGAAGGTACAGGGCGGTTAGAAAAACTGTTTTTT,CASSQEGTGRLEKLFF
.,TRBV28,.,16,TRBJ2-3,TGTGCCAGCAGCCCTGTGGCGGGATCCCCCACAGATACGCAGTATTTT,CASSPVAGSPTDTQYF
.,TRBV7-6,TRBD1,14,TRBJ2-7,TGTGCCAGCAGCACGGACAGGATGACCTACGAGCAGTACTTC,CASSTDRMTYEQYF
.,TRBV30,TRBD2,15,TRBJ2-5,TGTACCTGGAGTGTCCCAGCGGGGGGGCCGAAGACCCAGTACTTC,CTWSVPAGGPKTQYF
few,TRBV4-3,TRBD2,15,TRBJ2-1,TGCGCCAGCAGCCCGGGACTAGCGGGACCCAATGAGCAGTTCTTC,CASSPGLAGPNEQFF
.,TRBV28,.,16,TRBJ2-5,TGTGCCAGCAGTTTAGGGTCGCGCCCAAGAAGAGAGACCCAGTACTTC,CASSLGSRPRRETQYF
few,TRBV14,.,13,TRBJ2-2,TGTGCCAGCAGCCAAGTTGTGGGGAAGGAGCTGTTTTTT,CASSQVVGKELFF
few,TRBV2,.,14,TRBJ2-5,TGTGCCAGCATTCCACAGTGGATTGGGAAGACCCAGTACTTC,CASIPQWIGKTQYF
.,TRBV7-6,.,15,TRBJ2-1,TGTGCCAGCAGCTTAGCACGGTTTGGAGAGGATGAGCAGTTCTTC,CASSLARFGEDEQFF
.,TRBV7-2,.,16,TRBJ2-2,TGTGCCAGCAGCTTAGCTAGGACCTCTAACACCGGGGAGCTGTTTTTT,CASSLARTSNTGELFF
few,TRBV6-5,.,12,TRBJ2-7,TGTGCCAGCAGGACAGGATTTTACGAGCAGTACTTC,CASRTGFYEQYF
few,TRBV6-2/TRBV6-3,.,16,TRBJ2-5,TGTGCCAGCAGTACCAGCCACGGACCGATCCAAGAGACCCAGTACTTC,CASSTSHGPIQETQYF
.,TRBV10-2,.,15,TRBJ2-4,TGCGCCAGCAGTGCACAGGCCGAGGCCAAAAACATTCAGTACTTC,CASSAQAEAKNIQYF
many,TRBV28,.,14,TRBJ2-7,TGTGCCAGCAGTTTATTTGGAAGCTCCTACGAGCAGTACTTC,CASSLFGSSYEQYF
.,TRBV20-1,.,15,TRBJ2-7,TGCAGTGCAACCCAGGGACAATTAATCCCATACGAGCAGTACTTC,CSATQGQLIPYEQYF
few,TRBV19,.,13,TRBJ1-1,TGTGCCAGTAGTGCCGGTTTGAACACTGAAGCTTTCTTT,CASSAGLNTEAFF
.,TRBV20-1,TRBD2,17,TRBJ2-7,TGCAGTGCTAGAGATCAATTGGTACGCGGGAGGACCTACGAGCAGTACTTC,CSARDQLVRGRTYEQYF
.,TRBV3-1,.,19,TRBJ2-5,TGTGCCAGCAGCCAAGCACCACCGGGACCGGAATTCCCCTCCTACGGGCAGTACTTC,CASSQAPPGPEFPSYGQYF
few,TRBV12-3/TRBV12-4,.,16,TRBJ2-4,TGTGCCAGCAGTTTAGCAGCCAGTATAGCCAAAAACATTCAGTACTTC,CASSLAASIAKNIQYF
.,TRBV7-2,.,14,TRBJ2-3,TGTGCCAGCAGCTTAGACAGTTCGGCAGATACGCAGTATTTT,CASSLDSSADTQYF
few,TRBV7-8,.,14,TRBJ2-4,TGTGCCAGCAGCTTAGACGGAGAAGAAAACATTCAGTACTTC,CASSLDGEENIQYF
.,TRBV12-3/TRBV12-4,.,15,TRBJ2-1,TGTGCCAGCAGTTTAAGAGGAGGAGGGGACAATGAGCAGTTCTTC,CASSLRGGGDNEQFF
.,TRBV12-3/TRBV12-4,.,13,TRBJ2-1,TGTGCCAGCAGTTTCGAGTACTCCAATGAGCAGTTCTTC,CASSFEYSNEQFF
.,TRBV9,.,15,TRBJ2-3,TGTGCCAGCAGCGTAGGGACACAAGACACAGATACGCAGTATTTT,CASSVGTQDTDTQYF
.,TRBV28,.,14,TRBJ1-3,TGTGCCAGCAGTTTTAGGGGCTCTGGAAACACCATATATTTT,CASSFRGSGNTIYF
.,TRBV7-8,.,15,TRBJ1-2,TGTGCCAGCAGCTTAGGGGCCAGGGGAGGCGATGGCTACACCTTC,CASSLGARGGDGYTF
.,TRBV5-1,TRBD2,15,TRBJ2-1,TGCGCCAGCAGCTTGTTCTCGGGAGGGCCTCCAGAGCAGTTCTTC,CASSLFSGGPPEQFF
.,TRBV11-2,.,16,TRBJ1-2,TGTGCCAGCAGCTTAGATCGGGCATTCTCGGGCTATGGCTACACCTTC,CASSLDRAFSGYGYTF
.,TRBV5-1,.,14,TRBJ2-1,TGCGCCAGCGGGAGGGGGGGCGACTACAATGAGCAGTTCTTC,CASGRGGDYNEQFF
few,TRBV21-1,.,14,TRBJ2-7,TGTGCCAGCAGCAAAATCCCGGACAGGAGTGAGCAGTACTTC,CASSKIPDRSEQYF
.,TRBV6-5,TRBD2,15,TRBJ2-5,TGTGCCAGCAGTTATCTGGCGGGAGGGCAAGAGACCCAGTACTTC,CASSYLAGGQETQYF
.,TRBV7-8,.,15,TRBJ2-7,TGTGCCAGCAGCTTAGTGGGCAGGGGGGTAGGCGAGCAGTACTTC,CASSLVGRGVGEQYF
few,TRBV19,TRBD2,15,TRBJ2-7,TGTGCCAGTAGTATCAGCGGGAGCCTAACTGGCGAGCAGTACTTC,CASSISGSLTGEQYF
.,TRBV7-2,TRBD1,16,TRBJ1-1,TGTGCCAGCAGCTTTCCGGAACAGGGGGCGGGCGCTGAAGCTTTCTTT,CASSFPEQGAGAEAFF
.,TRBV19,.,14,TRBJ2-5,TGTGCCAGTAGTAGTACCGGGGACCGAGAGACCCAGTACTTC,CASSSTGDRETQYF
few,TRBV25-1,.,14,TRBJ2-5,TGTGCCAGCAGTGAATCCGCAGACCGGGAGACCCAGTACTTC,CASSESADRETQYF
.,TRBV5-6,.,16,TRBJ2-1,TGTGCCAGCAGCCCTCGGGTCGACAGTAGGAGTAATGAGCAGTTCTTC,CASSPRVDSRSNEQFF
.,TRBV7-9,TRBD2,16,TRBJ2-3,TGTGCCAGCAGCTCCTGGACTAGCGGGGACACAGATACGCAGTATTTT,CASSSWTSGDTDTQYF
.,TRBV4-3,TRBD2,15,TRBJ2-1,TGCGCCAGCAGCCAAGGCGAGGGACTATTCGGTGAGCAGTTCTTC,CASSQGEGLFGEQFF
few,TRBV7-2,TRBD1,15,TRBJ1-4,TGTGCCAGCAGCCGGACACAGGGGGTTAATGAAAAACTGTTTTTT,CASSRTQGVNEKLFF
.,TRBV14,TRBD1,20,TRBJ2-7,TGTGCCAGCAGCCAAGCGGGCTCGAAGGGGACAGGGTTAAGTTACTACGAGCAGTACTTC,CASSQAGSKGTGLSYYEQYF
once,TRBV24-1,.,12,TRBJ1-2,TGTGCCACCAGTGAGGGGACTTGGGGCTACACCTTC,CATSEGTWGYTF
once,TRBV20-1,.,12,TRBJ2-5,TGCAGTGCTAGAAAATCCCAAGAGACCCAGTACTTC,CSARKSQETQYF
.,TRBV7-9,.,15,TRBJ2-1,TGTGCCAGCAGCTTGCGGCAGAGGGGCTACAATGAGCAGTTCTTC,CASSLRQRGYNEQFF
few,TRBV6-2/TRBV6-3,TRBD2,15,TRBJ2-7,TGTGCCAGCAGCCCCCGACTAGCGGAGAGCTACGAGCAGTACTTC,CASSPRLAESYEQYF
few,TRBV12-3/TRBV12-4,.,13,TRBJ1-2,TGTGCCAGCAGTTTGGCGTTGGGTAATGGCTACACCTTC,CASSLALGNGYTF
few,TRBV12-3/TRBV12-4,TRBD1,18,TRBJ1-5,TGTGCCAGCAGTTTAGGGGACAGGGGGCCCGAGGGCAATCAGCCCCAGCATTTT,CASSLGDRGPEGNQPQHF
.,TRBV5-6,TRBD2,15,TRBJ2-7,TGTGCCAGCAGTCCGGGACTAGCGGTTTCCTACGAGCAGTACTTC,CASSPGLAVSYEQYF
.,TRBV2,.,14,TRBJ2-4,TGTACCAGCAGTGTCACTCTCGTGCGGGACATTCAGTACTTC,CTSSVTLVRDIQYF
.,TRBV12-3/TRBV12-4,TRBD1,15,TRBJ2-2,TGTGCCAGCAGTCCCGGGACAGTAAACACCGGGGAGCTGTTTTTT,CASSPGTVNTGELFF